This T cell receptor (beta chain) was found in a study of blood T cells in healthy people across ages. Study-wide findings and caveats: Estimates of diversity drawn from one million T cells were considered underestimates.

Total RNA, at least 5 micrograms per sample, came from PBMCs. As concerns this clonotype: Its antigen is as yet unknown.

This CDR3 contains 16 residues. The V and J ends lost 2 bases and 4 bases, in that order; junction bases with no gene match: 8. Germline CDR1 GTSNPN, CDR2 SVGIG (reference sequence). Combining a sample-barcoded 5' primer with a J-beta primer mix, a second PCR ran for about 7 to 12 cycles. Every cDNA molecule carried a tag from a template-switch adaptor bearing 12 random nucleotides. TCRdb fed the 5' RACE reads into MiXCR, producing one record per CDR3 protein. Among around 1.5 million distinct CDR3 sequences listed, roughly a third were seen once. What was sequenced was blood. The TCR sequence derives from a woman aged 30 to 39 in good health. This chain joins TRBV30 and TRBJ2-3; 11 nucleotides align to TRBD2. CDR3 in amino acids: CAWSYSTSGDPDTQYF. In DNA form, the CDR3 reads TGTGCCTGGAGTTATTCGACTAGCGGGGATCCAGATACGCAGTATTTT.